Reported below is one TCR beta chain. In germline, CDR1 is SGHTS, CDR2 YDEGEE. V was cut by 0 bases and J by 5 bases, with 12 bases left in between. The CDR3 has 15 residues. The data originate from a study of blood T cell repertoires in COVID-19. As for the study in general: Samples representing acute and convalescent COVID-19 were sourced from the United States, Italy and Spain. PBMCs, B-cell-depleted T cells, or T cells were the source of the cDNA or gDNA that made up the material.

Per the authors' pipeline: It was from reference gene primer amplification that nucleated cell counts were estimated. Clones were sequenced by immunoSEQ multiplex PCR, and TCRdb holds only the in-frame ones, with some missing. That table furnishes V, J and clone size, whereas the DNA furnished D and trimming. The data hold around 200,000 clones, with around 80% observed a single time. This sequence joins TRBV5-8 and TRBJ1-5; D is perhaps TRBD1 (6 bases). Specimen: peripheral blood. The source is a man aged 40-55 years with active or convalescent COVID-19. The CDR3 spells CASSLAWGLHQPQHF. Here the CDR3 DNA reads TGTGCCAGCAGCTTGGCCTGGGGGCTTCATCAGCCCCAGCATTTT.